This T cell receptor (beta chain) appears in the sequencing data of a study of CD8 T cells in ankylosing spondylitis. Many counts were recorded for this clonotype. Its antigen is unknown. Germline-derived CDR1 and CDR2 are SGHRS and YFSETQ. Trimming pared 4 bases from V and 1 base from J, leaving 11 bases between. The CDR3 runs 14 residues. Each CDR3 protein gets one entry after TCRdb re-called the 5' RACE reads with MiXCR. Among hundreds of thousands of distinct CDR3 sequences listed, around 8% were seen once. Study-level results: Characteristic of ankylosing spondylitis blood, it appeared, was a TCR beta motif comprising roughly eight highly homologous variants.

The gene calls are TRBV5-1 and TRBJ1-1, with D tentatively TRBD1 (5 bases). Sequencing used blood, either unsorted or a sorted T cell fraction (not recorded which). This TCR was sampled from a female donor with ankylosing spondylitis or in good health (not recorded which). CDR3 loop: CASSPGTANTEAFF. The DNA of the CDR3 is TGCGCCAGCAGCCCCGGGACGGCGAACACTGAAGCTTTCTTT.